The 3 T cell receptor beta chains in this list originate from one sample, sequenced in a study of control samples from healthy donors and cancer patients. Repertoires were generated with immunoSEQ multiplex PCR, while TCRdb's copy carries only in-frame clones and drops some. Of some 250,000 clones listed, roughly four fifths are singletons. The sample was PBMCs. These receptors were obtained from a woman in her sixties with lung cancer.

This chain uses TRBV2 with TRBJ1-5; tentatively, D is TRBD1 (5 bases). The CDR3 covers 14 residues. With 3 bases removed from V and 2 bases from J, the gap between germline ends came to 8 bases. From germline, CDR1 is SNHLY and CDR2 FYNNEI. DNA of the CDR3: TGTGCCAGCAGTGACTGGGGGGGCAATCAGCCCCAGCATTTT. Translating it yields CASSDWGGNQPQHF.

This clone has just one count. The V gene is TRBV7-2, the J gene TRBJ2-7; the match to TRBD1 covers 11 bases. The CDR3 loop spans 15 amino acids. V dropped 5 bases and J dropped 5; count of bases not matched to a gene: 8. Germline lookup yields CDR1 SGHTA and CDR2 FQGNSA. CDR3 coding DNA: TGTGCCAGCAGCACCCAGGACAGGGGGCTGCACGAGCAGTACTTC. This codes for CASSTQDRGLHEQYF.

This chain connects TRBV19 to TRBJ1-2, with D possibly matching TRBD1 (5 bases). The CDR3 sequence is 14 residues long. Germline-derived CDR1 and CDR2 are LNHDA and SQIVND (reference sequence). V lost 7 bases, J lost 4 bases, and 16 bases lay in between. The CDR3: CASNQGNTPYGYTF. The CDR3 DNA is TGTGCCAGTAATCAGGGAAACACACCCTATGGCTACACCTTC.